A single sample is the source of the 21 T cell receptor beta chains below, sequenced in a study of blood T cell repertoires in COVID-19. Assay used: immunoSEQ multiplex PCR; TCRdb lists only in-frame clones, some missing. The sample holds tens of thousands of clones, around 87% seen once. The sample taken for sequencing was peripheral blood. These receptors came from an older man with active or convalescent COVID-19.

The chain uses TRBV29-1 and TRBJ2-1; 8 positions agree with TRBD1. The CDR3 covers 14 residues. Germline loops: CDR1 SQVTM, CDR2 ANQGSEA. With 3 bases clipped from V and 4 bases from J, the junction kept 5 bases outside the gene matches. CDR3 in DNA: TGCAGCGTTGATAGGGACAGGACGTACAATGAGCAGTTCTTC. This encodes CSVDRDRTYNEQFF.

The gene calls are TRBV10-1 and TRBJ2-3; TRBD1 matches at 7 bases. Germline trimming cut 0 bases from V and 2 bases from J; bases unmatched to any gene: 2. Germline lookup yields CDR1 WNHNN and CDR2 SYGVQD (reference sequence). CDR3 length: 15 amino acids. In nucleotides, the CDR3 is TGCGCCAGCAGTGAGTCGGGGACAGACACAGATACGCAGTATTTT. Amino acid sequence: CASSESGTDTDTQYF.

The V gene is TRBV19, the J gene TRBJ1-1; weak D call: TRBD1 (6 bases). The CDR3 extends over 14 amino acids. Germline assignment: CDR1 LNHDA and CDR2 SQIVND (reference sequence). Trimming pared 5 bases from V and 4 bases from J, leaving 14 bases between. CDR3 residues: CASSPGGIVTEAFF. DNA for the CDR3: TGTGCCAGTAGTCCGGGGGGCATCGTCACTGAAGCTTTCTTT.

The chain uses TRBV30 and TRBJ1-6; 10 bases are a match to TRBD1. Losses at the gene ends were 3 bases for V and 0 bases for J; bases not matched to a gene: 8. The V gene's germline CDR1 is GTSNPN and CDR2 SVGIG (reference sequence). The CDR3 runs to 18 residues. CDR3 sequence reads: CAWRGGTGASSYNSPLHF. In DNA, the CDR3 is TGTGCCTGGAGGGGGGGGACAGGGGCGAGCTCCTATAATTCACCCCTCCACTTT.

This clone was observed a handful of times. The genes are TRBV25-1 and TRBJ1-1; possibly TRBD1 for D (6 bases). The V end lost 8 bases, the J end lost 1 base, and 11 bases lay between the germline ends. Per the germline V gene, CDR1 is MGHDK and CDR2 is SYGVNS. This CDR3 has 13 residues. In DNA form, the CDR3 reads TGTGCCAGCCGCAAACAGGGGAACACTGAAGCTTTCTTT. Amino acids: CASRKQGNTEAFF.

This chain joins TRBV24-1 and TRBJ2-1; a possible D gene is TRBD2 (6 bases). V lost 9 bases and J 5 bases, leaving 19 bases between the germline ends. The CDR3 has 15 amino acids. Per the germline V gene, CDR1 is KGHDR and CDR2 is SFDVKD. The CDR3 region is CATAEGNLEHNEQFF. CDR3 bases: TGTGCCACCGCGGAGGGGAATTTGGAACACAATGAGCAGTTCTTC.

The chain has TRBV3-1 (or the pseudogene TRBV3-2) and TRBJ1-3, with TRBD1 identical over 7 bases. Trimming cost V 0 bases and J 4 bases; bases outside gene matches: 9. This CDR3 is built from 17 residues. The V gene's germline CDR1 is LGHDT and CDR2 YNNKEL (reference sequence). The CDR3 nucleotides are TGTGCCAGCAGCCAAGATAACCCCAGGGGGATAGGAAACACCATATATTTT. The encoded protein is CASSQDNPRGIGNTIYF.

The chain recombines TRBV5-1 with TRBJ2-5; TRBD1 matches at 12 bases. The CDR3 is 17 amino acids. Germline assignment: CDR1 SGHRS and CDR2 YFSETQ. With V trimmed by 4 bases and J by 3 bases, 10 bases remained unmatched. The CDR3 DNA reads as TGCGCCAGCAGCATAGGGACAGGGGGCTTGGATGAAGAGACCCAGTACTTC. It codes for CASSIGTGGLDEETQYF.

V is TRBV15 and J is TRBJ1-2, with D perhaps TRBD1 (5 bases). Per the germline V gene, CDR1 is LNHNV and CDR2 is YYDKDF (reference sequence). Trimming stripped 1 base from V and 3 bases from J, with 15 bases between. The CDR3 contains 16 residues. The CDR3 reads CATSRVAGPIYYGYTF. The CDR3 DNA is TGTGCCACCAGCAGAGTGGCGGGGCCCATTTACTATGGCTACACCTTC.

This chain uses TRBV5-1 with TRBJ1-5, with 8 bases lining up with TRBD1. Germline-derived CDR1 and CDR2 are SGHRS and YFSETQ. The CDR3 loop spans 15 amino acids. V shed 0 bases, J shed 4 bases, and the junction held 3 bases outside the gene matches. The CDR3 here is CASSLGTGTNQPQHF. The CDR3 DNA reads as TGCGCCAGCAGCTTGGGGACAGGGACTAATCAGCCCCAGCATTTT.

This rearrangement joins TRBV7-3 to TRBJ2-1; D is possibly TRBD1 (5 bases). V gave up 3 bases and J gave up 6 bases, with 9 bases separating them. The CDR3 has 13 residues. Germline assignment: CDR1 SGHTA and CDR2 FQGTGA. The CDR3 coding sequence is TGTGCCAGCAGCTTTTGGGGCGGCAATGAGCAGTTCTTC. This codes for CASSFWGGNEQFF.

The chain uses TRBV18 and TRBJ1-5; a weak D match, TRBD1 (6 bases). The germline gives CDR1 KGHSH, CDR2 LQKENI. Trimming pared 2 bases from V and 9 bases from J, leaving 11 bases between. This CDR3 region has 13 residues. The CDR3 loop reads CASSPDRFRPQHF. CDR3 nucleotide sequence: TGTGCCAGCTCACCAGACAGGTTCCGGCCCCAGCATTTT.

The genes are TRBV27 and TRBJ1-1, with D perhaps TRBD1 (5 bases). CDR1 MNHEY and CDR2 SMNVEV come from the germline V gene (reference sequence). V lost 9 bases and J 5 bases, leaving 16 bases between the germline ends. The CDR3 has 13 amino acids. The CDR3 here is CASFPRERTEAFF. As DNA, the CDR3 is TGTGCCAGTTTCCCCAGGGAAAGGACTGAAGCTTTCTTT.

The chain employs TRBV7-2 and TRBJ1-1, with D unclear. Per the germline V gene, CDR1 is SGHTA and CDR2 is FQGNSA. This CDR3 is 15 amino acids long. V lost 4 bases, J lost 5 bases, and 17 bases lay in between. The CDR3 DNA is TGTGCCAGCAGCTCGGAAGACACCCCGGGGACTGAAGCTTTCTTT. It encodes CASSSEDTPGTEAFF.

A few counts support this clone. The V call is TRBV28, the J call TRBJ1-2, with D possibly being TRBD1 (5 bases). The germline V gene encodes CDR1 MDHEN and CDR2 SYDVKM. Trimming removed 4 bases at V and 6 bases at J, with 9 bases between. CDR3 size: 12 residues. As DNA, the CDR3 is TGTGCCAGCAGTTCAGGCAGGGATGGCTACACCTTC. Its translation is CASSSGRDGYTF.

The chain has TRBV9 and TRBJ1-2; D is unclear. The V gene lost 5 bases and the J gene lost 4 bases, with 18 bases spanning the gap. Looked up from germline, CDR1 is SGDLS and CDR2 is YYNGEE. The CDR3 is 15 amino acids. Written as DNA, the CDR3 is TGTGCCAGCAGTGGGTCCACGGGAAACCTCTATGGCTACACCTTC. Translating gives CASSGSTGNLYGYTF.

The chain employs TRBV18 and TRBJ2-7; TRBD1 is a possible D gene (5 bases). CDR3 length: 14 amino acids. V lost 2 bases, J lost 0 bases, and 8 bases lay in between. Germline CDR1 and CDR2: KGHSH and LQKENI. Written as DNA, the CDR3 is TGTGCCAGCTCACCAAGTGGACACTCCTACGAGCAGTACGTC. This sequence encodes CASSPSGHSYEQYV.

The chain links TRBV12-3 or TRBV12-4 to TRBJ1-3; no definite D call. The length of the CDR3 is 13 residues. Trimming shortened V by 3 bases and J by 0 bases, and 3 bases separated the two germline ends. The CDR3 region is CASSFSSGNTIYF. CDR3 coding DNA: TGTGCCAGCAGTTTCAGCTCTGGAAACACCATATATTTT.

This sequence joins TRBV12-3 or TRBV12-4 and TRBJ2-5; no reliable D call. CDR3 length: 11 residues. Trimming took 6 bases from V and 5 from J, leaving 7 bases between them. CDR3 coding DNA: TGTGCCAGCAGCTCCTTCGAGACCCAGTACTTC. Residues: CASSSFETQYF.

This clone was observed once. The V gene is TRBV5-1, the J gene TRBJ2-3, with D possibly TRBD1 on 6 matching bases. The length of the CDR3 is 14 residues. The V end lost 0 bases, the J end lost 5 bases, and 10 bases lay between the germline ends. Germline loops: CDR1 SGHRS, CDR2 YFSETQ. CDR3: CASSLDLGGDTQYF. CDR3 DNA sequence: TGCGCCAGCAGCTTGGACCTAGGGGGAGATACGCAGTATTTT.

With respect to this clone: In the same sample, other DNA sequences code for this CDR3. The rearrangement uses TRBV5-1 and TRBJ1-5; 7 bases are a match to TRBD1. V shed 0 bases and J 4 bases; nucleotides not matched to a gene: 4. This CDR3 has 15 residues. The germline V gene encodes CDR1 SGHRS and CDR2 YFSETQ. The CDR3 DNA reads TGCGCCAGCAGCTTGGTATCAGGGGGTAATCAGCCCCAGCATTTT. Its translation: CASSLVSGGNQPQHF.